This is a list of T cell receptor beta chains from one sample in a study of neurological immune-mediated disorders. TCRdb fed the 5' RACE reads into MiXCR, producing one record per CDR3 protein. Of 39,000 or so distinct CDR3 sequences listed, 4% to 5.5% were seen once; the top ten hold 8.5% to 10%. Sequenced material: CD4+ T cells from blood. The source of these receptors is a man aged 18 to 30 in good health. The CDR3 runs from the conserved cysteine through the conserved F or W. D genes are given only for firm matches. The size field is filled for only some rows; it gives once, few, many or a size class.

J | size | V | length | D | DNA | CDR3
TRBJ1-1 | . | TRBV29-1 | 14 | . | TGCAGCGCTGGGGCCACCAGCGGAAGAACTGAAGCTTTCTTT | CSAGATSGRTEAFF
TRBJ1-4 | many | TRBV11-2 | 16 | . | TGTGCCAGCAGCTTAGATCTGTGGACCCCCCGGGAAAAACTGTTTTTT | CASSLDLWTPREKLFF
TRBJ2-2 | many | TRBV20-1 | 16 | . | TGCAGTGCTAGAGATTTTGGTAGAGGGGGCACCGGGGAGCTGTTTTTT | CSARDFGRGGTGELFF
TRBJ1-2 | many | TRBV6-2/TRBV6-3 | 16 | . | TGTGCCAGCAGTTACTCTGGACAGTCCGATTGGTATGGCTACACCTTC | CASSYSGQSDWYGYTF
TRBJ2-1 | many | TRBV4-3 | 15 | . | TGCGCCAGCAGCCAAGGGGTGTCGTCCTACAATGAGCAGTTCTTC | CASSQGVSSYNEQFF
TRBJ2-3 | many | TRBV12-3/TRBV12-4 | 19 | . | TGTGCCAGCAGTTTACTTCCAGGCCGGGAAGGGACGCGCACAGATACGCAGTATTTT | CASSLLPGREGTRTDTQYF
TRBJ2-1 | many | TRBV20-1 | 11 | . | TGCAGTGCTAGAAACCTTAATGAGCAGTTCTTC | CSARNLNEQFF
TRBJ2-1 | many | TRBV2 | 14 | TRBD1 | TGTGCCAGCAACGACAGGGGCTCCTACAATGAGCAGTTCTTC | CASNDRGSYNEQFF
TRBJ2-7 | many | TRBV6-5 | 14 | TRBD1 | TGTGCCAGCAGCCCCTCCAGGGGGACCGCCAAGCAGTACTTC | CASSPSRGTAKQYF
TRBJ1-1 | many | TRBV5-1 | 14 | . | TGCGCCAGCAGCTCTATCAGGGGCGGCACTGAAGCTTTCTTT | CASSSIRGGTEAFF
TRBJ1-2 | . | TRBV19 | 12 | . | TGTGCCAGTAGTTTCCAGGGTGCTGGCTACACCTTC | CASSFQGAGYTF
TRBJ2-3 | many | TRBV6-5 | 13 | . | TGTGCCAGCAGCTCCCCCCGGGTAACTACGCAGTATTTT | CASSSPRVTTQYF
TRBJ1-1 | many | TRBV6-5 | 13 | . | TGTGCCACGTCTGCCTGGCTGAACACTGAAGCTTTCTTT | CATSAWLNTEAFF
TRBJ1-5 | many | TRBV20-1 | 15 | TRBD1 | TGCAGTGCTAAAATGAGCCCGACAGGGTGGGAGCCCCAGCATTTT | CSAKMSPTGWEPQHF
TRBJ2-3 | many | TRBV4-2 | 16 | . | TGTGCCAGCAGCCAAGGTGACAGACTAATCACAGATACGCAGTATTTT | CASSQGDRLITDTQYF
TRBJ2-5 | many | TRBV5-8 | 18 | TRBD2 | TGTGCCAGCAGCCAAGGCGGACTAGCGGGCCTGTACCAAGAGACCCAGTACTTC | CASSQGGLAGLYQETQYF
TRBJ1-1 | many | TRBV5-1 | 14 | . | TGCGCCAGCAGCTCAGGTCAGGGGACGAGAGAAGCTTTCTTT | CASSSGQGTREAFF
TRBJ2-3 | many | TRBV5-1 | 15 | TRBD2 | TGCGCCAGCAGCCCCAGCGGGGGTCCCGCAGATACGCAGTATTTT | CASSPSGGPADTQYF
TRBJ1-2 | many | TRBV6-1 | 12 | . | TGTGCCAGCACCTTACCAGGGGATGGCTACACCTTC | CASTLPGDGYTF
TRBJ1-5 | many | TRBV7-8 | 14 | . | TGTGCCAGCAGCTTTGTAGCACCAGATCAGCCCCAGCATTTT | CASSFVAPDQPQHF
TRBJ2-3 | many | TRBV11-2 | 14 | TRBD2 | TGTGCCAGCGGACTAGCGGGGGGTTCAGATACGCAGTATTTT | CASGLAGGSDTQYF
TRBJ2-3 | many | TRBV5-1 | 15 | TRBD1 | TGCGCCAGCAGCCCGGGACAGGCTACGGCAGATACGCAGTATTTT | CASSPGQATADTQYF
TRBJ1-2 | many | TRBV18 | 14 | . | TGTGCCAGCTCACCACCCGCAGTGACCTATGGCTACACCTTC | CASSPPAVTYGYTF
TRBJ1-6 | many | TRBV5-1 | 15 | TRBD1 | TGCGCCAGCGGGGAACGGACAGGGGAAGGTTCACCCCTCCACTTT | CASGERTGEGSPLHF
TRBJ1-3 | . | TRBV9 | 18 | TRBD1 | TGTGCCAGCAGCGCCCGGGACAGTTTTCATCGGAGGGGAAACACCATATATTTT | CASSARDSFHRRGNTIYF
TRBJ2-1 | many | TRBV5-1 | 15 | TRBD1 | TGCGCCAGCAGCTTGGACGGACAGGGCTACAATGAGCAGTTCTTC | CASSLDGQGYNEQFF
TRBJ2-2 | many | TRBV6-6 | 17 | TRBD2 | TGTGCCAGCAACCAACCACCACTAGCGGGGCGGACCGGGGAGCTGTTTTTT | CASNQPPLAGRTGELFF
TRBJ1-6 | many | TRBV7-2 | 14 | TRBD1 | TGTGCCAGCACCTTCACAGGGGCCGAGTCACCCCTCCACTTT | CASTFTGAESPLHF
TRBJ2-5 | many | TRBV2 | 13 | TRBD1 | TGTGCCAGCCCGGGGACAGACCAAGAGACCCAGTACTTC | CASPGTDQETQYF
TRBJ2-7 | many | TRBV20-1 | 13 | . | TGCAGTGCTAGAGTCGGGGTCGGAGACGAGCAGTACTTC | CSARVGVGDEQYF
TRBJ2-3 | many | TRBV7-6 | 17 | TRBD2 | TGTGCCAGCAGCCTTCAAGGACTAGCGACACATGGAGATACGCAGTATTTT | CASSLQGLATHGDTQYF
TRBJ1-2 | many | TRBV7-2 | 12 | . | TGTGCCAGCAGCACCTACGGGGGGGCTGGTACCTTC | CASSTYGGAGTF
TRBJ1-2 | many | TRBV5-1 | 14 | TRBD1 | TGCGCCAGCAGCTTGGGGGGACAGGGTGATGGCTACACCTTC | CASSLGGQGDGYTF
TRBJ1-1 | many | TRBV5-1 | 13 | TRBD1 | TGCGCCAGCAGCATTGGGACAGACACTGAAGCTTTCTTT | CASSIGTDTEAFF
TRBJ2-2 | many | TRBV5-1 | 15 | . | TGCGCCAGCAGCGGAAATCCGGCAGGGGCCGGGGAGCTGTTTTTT | CASSGNPAGAGELFF
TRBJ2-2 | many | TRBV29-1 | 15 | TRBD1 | TGCAGCGTGAGGAGACAGGGGACGAACACCGGGGAGCTGTTTTTT | CSVRRQGTNTGELFF
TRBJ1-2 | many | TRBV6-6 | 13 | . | TGTGCCAGCACCTTGACCGGAGACTATGGCTACACCTTC | CASTLTGDYGYTF
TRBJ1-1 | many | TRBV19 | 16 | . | TGTGCCAGTACCTCAGGACACACCGTCGGGAACACTGAAGCTTTCTTT | CASTSGHTVGNTEAFF
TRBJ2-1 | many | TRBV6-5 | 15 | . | TGTGCCAGCAGTTACTTAGTTGGCGGCAGAGGTGAGCAGTTCTTC | CASSYLVGGRGEQFF
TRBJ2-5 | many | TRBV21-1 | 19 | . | TGTGCCAGCAGCAAAGCGCCGGGCAGTGCCATGCTACTCCAAGAGACCCAGTACTTC | CASSKAPGSAMLLQETQYF
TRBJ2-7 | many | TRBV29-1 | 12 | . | TGCAGCGTTGAAGAAGCAGGGGACGAGCAGTACTTC | CSVEEAGDEQYF
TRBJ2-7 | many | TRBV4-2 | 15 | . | TGTGCCAGCAGCCGGGAGAAGGGTCGCACCTACGAGCAGTACTTC | CASSREKGRTYEQYF
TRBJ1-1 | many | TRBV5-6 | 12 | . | TGTGCCAGCAGCTACAGGGATGGTGAAGCTTTCTTT | CASSYRDGEAFF
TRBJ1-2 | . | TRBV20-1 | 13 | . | TGCAGTGCTAGAGGGACAGTTAACTATGGCTACACCTTC | CSARGTVNYGYTF
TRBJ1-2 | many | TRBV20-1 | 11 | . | TGCAGTGCTCCCTTCTCTGGAGGCTACACCTTC | CSAPFSGGYTF
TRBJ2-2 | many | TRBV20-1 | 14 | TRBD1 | TGCAGTGCCCCAGGGACAGGTTCCACCGGGGAGCTGTTTTTT | CSAPGTGSTGELFF
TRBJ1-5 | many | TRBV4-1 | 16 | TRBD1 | TGCGCCAGCAGCCGGGACAGGGGGACAACCAATCAGCCCCAGCATTTT | CASSRDRGTTNQPQHF
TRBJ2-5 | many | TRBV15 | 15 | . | TGTGCCACCAGCAGAGAAGTACTGATACAAGAGACCCAGTACTTC | CATSREVLIQETQYF
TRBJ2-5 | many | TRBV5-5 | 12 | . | TGTGCCAGCAGCTTCCAGGAAACGATCCAGTACTTC | CASSFQETIQYF
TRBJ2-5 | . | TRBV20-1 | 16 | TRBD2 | TGCAGTGCTAGAGCTGTGAGCGGGGGGAGGCAAGAGACCAAGTACTTC | CSARAVSGGRQETKYF
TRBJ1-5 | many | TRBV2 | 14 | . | TGTGCCAGCAGCCAGGGGCTCAGCAATCAGCCCCAGCATTTT | CASSQGLSNQPQHF
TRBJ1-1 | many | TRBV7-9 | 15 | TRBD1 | TGTGCCAGCAGTCTACAGGGGGGTCTCACCACTGAAGCTTTCTTT | CASSLQGGLTTEAFF
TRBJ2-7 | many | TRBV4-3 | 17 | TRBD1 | TGCGCCAGCAGCCAAGGCGCAGCAGGGGGCACTACCTACGAGCAGTACTTC | CASSQGAAGGTTYEQYF
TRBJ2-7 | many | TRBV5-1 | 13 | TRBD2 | TGCGCCAGCGGTTCTAGCGGGGGCTACGAGCAGTACTTC | CASGSSGGYEQYF
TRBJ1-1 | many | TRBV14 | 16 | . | TGTGCCAGCAGCCAAGCAACGGGGTCAGTTGGTACTGAAGCTTTCTTT | CASSQATGSVGTEAFF
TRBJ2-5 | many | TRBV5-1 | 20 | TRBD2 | TGCGCCAGCAGCCAAACCCACGCGAGCACTAGCGGGGGGGCCTGGGAGACCCAGTACTTC | CASSQTHASTSGGAWETQYF
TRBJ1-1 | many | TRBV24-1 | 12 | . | TGTGCCACCAGTGATTTGGGCCAGAAGGCTTTCTTT | CATSDLGQKAFF
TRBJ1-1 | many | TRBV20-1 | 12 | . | TGCAGTGCTACCCAAATGGGAACAGAAGCTTTCTTT | CSATQMGTEAFF
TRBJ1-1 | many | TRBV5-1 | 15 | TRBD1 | TGCGCCAGCAGCTTAAACAGGGGGGGGGGCACTGAAGCTTTCTTT | CASSLNRGGGTEAFF